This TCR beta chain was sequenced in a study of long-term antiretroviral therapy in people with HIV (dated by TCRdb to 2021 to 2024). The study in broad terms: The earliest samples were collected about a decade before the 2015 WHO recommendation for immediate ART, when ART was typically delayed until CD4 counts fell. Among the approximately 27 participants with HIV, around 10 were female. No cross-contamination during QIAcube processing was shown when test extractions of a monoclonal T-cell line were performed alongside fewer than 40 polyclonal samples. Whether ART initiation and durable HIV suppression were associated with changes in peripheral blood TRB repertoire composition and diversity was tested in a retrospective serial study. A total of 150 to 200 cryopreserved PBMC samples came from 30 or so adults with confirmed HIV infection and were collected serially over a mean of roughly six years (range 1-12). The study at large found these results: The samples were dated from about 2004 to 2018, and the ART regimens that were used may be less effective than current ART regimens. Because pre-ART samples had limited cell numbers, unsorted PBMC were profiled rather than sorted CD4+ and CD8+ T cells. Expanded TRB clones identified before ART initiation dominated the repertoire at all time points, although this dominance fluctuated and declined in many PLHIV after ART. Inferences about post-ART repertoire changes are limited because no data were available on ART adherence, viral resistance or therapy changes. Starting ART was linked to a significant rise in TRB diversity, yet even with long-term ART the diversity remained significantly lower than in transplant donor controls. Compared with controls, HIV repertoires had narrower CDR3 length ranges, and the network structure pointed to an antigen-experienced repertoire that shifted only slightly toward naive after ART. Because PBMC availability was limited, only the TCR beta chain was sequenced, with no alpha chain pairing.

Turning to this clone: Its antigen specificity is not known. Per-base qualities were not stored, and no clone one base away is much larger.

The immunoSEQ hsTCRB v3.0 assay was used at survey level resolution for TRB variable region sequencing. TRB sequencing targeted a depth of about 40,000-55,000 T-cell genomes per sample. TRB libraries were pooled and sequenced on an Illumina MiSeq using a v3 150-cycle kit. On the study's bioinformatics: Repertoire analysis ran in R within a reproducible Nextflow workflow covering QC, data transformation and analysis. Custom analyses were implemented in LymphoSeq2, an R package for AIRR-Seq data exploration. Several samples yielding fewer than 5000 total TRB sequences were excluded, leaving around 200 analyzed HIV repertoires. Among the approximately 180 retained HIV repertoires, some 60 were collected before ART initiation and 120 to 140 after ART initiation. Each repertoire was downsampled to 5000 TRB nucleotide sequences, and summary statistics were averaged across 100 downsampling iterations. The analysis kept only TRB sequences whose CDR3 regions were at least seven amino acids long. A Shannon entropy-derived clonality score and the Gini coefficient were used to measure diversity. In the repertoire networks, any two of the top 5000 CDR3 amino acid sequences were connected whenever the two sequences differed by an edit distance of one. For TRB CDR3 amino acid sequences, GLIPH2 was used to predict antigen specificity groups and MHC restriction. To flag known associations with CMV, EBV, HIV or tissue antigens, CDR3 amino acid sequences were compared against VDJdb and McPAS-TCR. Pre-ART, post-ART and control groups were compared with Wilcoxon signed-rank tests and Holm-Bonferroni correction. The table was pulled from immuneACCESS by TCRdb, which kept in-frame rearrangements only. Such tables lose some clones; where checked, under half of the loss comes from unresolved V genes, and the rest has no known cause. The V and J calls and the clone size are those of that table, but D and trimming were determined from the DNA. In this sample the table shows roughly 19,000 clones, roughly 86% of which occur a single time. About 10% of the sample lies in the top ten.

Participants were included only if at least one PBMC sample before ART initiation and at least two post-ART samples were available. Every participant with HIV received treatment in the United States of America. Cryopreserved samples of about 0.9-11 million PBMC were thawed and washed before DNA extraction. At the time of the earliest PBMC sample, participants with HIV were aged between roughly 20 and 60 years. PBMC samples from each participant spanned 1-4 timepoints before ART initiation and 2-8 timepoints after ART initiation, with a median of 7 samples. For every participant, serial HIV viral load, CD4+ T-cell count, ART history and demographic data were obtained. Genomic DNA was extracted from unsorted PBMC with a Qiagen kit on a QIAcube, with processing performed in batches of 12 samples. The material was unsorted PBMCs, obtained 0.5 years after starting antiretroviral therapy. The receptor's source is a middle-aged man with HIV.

The CDR3 corresponds to CASSLTPLTKHPSYEQYF. The DNA reads TGTGCCAGCAGTTTAACCCCCTTGACAAAGCACCCCTCCTACGAGCAGTACTTC. The chain is assembled from TRBV28 and TRBJ2-7, with no confident D gene call. The CDR3, cysteine through phenylalanine, is 18 amino acids long. Only CDR3 DNA is held: 54 bases, read in frame from base 1. The germline V gene specifies MDHEN as CDR1 and SYDVKM as CDR2. V is shortened by 2 bases, J by 0 bases, and the region joining them spans 20 bases.